Below are 18 T cell receptor beta chains sequenced from a single sample in a study of response to subunit inactivated influenza vaccine. TCRdb recomputed calls from the RT-PCR reads with MiXCR, one row per CDR3 protein. The data show about 530,000 distinct CDR3 sequences, 10% to 15% seen once. Here the sequenced sample was PBMCs from blood, taken about 40 days after vaccination. The receptors were gathered from a man aged 45-65 years who received an inactivated influenza vaccine.

The chain recombines TRBV10-3 with TRBJ2-7, with 9 bases that match TRBD1. The ends lost 5 bases at V and 4 bases at J; junction bases unmatched: 3. This CDR3 region has 13 residues. The germline gives CDR1 ENHRY, CDR2 SYGVKD. In nucleotides, the CDR3 is TGTGCCATCAGTTTCGACAGGGGGTACGAGCAGTACTTC. Its translation is CAISFDRGYEQYF.

This clonotype was counted many times. The V call is TRBV10-2, the J call TRBJ2-1, with 8 bases fitting TRBD2. The germline gives CDR1 WSHSY, CDR2 SAAADI. Trimming took 2 bases from V and 6 from J; bases not matched to a gene: 3. The CDR3 totals 14 residues. In nucleotides, the CDR3 is TGCGCCAGCAGTGAGGGACGGGGGGGCAATGAGCAGTTCTTC. This encodes CASSEGRGGNEQFF.

The chain is built from TRBV20-1 and TRBJ2-1; maybe TRBD2 (6 bases). Germline CDR1 DFQATT, CDR2 SNEGSKA (reference sequence). This CDR3 has 17 amino acids. V lost 6 bases and J 0 bases, leaving 21 bases between the germline ends. The CDR3 region has the DNA TGCAGTGCCCTGAGCCGTGGCGGGGCGAGCTCCTACAATGAGCAGTTCTTC. Translating gives CSALSRGGASSYNEQFF.

This clonotype was counted between two and nine times. The chain links TRBV5-1 to TRBJ1-5; D gene unclear. The CDR3 length is 15 residues. CDR1 and CDR2 from the germline V gene are SGHRS and YFSETQ. The V end was cut by 7 bases, the J end by 6 bases, with 20 bases between. CDR3 sequence (DNA): TGCGCCAGCTCCATAGGAGGAGGAGAAGTTCAGCCCCAGCATTTT. The encoded protein is CASSIGGGEVQPQHF.

V gene TRBV6-5 combines with J gene TRBJ1-1; the D gene is possibly TRBD1 (6 bases). CDR3 length: 16 residues. Per germline, CDR1 MNHEY and CDR2 SVGAGI. V dropped 2 bases and J dropped 0 bases, with 13 bases sitting between them. CDR3 DNA sequence: TGTGCCAGCAGTTACGGGGGGGGCCTTTTGAACACTGAAGCTTTCTTT. Translation: CASSYGGGLLNTEAFF.

At least ten counts were recorded for this clonotype. V and J are TRBV29-1 and TRBJ2-3; D is perhaps TRBD1 (5 bases). Trimming left V 4 bases short and J 2 bases short, with 7 bases between. CDR1 is SQVTM and CDR2 is ANQGSEA in the germline V gene. CDR3 size: 12 residues. CDR3 loop: CSVAGHTDTQYF. For the CDR3, the DNA is TGCAGCGTTGCCGGACACACAGATACGCAGTATTTT.

V usage is TRBV20-1 and J usage is TRBJ2-4, with 7 bases fitting TRBD2. The CDR3 is 15 amino acids. V was clipped by 1 base and J by 0 bases; unmatched bases: 3. Germline values: CDR1 DFQATT, CDR2 SNEGSKA (reference sequence). The CDR3 region is CSARVLAVAKNIQYF. The CDR3 nucleotides read TGCAGTGCTAGAGTTCTAGCGGTAGCCAAAAACATTCAGTACTTC.

This rearrangement joins TRBV7-2 to TRBJ2-7, with 7 bases identical to TRBD1. Trimming removed 5 bases from V and 2 bases from J; junction bases left unmatched: 6. Germline CDR1 reads SGHTA; CDR2 reads FQGNSA. The CDR3 has 14 residues. This CDR3 reads CASSTGQAPYEQYF. CDR3 sequence (DNA): TGTGCCAGCAGCACCGGACAGGCACCCTACGAGCAGTACTTC. Looking up the rest from reference TRBV7-2 and TRBJ2-7 gives the full variable domain: GAGVSQSPSNKVTEKGKDVELRCDPISGHTALYWYRQSLGQGLEFLIYFQGNSAPDKSGLPSDRFSAERTGGSVSTLTIQRTQQEDSAVYLCASSTGQAPYEQYFGPGTRLTVT.

The genes are TRBV5-1 and TRBJ1-3; no reliable D call. This CDR3 spans 15 amino acids. Germline CDR1 and CDR2: SGHRS and YFSETQ. The germline V and J ends were trimmed by 2 bases and 0 bases, with 9 bases remaining between them. The chain's CDR3 is CASSFDQSSGNTIYF. The CDR3 coding sequence is TGCGCCAGCAGCTTTGACCAGAGCTCTGGAAACACCATATATTTT.

The V call is TRBV5-1, the J call TRBJ2-6, with 9 positions matching TRBD1. Germline V gene sequence: CDR1 SGHRS, CDR2 YFSETQ. CDR3 size: 19 residues. The V and J ends lost 0 bases and 0 bases, in that order; junction bases with no gene match: 7. CDR3 DNA: TGCGCCAGCAGCTTGGACAGGGGGCTCCCCTCCTCTGGGGCCAACGTCCTGACTTTC. Its translation is CASSLDRGLPSSGANVLTF.

This clonotype occurred a few times. The chain uses TRBV6-2 or TRBV6-3 and TRBJ2-2, with 9 bases aligning to TRBD2. The J segment lost 3 bases and the V segment lost 2 bases, leaving 16 bases of the junction unmatched. The CDR3 loop spans 20 amino acids. From germline, CDR1 is MNHEY and CDR2 SVGEGT. The CDR3 DNA reads TGTGCCAGCAGTTACGACGCCGTGGGTAGCGGGAGATTTGACACCGGGGAGCTGTTTTTT. Translated: CASSYDAVGSGRFDTGELFF.

There are a few counts of this clonotype. CDR3 sequence: CASSGQYGETQYF. Written as DNA, the CDR3 is TGTGCCAGCAGTGGACAGTATGGTGAGACCCAGTACTTC. The J gene is TRBJ2-5, the V gene TRBV6-6; tentative D call: TRBD1 (6 bases). Germline V gene sequence: CDR1 MNHNY, CDR2 SVGAGI (reference sequence). V was trimmed by 5 bases and J by 5 bases, leaving 12 bases between them. The CDR3 has 13 residues.

This clonotype appeared a few times. The chain has TRBV24-1 and TRBJ1-1, with unresolved D. Trimming took 3 bases from V and 0 from J, leaving 4 bases between them. The CDR3 is 13 amino acids. CDR1 is KGHDR and CDR2 is SFDVKD in the germline V gene. CDR3 coding DNA: TGTGCCACCAGTGATCCACTGAACACTGAAGCTTTCTTT. Its protein is CATSDPLNTEAFF.

The chain combines TRBV12-3 or TRBV12-4 with TRBJ1-5; D perhaps matches TRBD1 (5 bases). This CDR3 comprises 15 residues. Trimming shortened V by 5 bases and J by 0 bases, and 11 bases separated the two germline ends. The CDR3 is CASSTVDSSNQPQHF. In DNA, the CDR3 is TGTGCCAGCAGTACGGTCGACAGTAGCAATCAGCCCCAGCATTTT.

This clonotype was observed many times. The genes are TRBV24-1 and TRBJ2-1, with 10 bases matching TRBD1. Unmatched junction bases numbered 2, after V lost 7 bases and J lost 3 bases. This CDR3 has 14 residues. The V gene's germline CDR1 is KGHDR and CDR2 SFDVKD. The DNA for the CDR3 is TGTGCCACCAGAGGACAGGGGGTCTACAATGAGCAGTTCTTC. It is translated as CATRGQGVYNEQFF.

This clonotype showed up just a few times. This sequence joins TRBV28 and TRBJ2-2; no clear D gene. Germline CDR1 MDHEN, CDR2 SYDVKM. The CDR3 is 14 residues long. Between the trimmed V and J ends, which lost 6 bases and 0 bases, there was a span of 8 bases. CDR3 sequence reads: CASRITANTGELFF. The CDR3 nucleotides are TGTGCCAGCAGGATAACAGCGAACACCGGGGAGCTGTTTTTT.

This clonotype has a handful of counts. V is TRBV10-3 and J is TRBJ2-1; D possibly corresponds to TRBD2 (6 bases). Per germline, CDR1 ENHRY and CDR2 SYGVKD. There are 14 residues in the CDR3. V dropped 0 bases and J dropped 5 bases, with 8 bases sitting between them. CDR3 sequence (DNA): TGTGCCATCAGTGAGTCTAGCGGAAACAATGAGCAGTTCTTC. The encoded protein is CAISESSGNNEQFF.

A few counts support this clonotype. This chain uses TRBV4-2 with TRBJ2-5, with TRBD2 matching over 9 bases. The germline V gene encodes CDR1 LGHNA and CDR2 YNFKEQ. The V segment lost 0 bases and the J segment 1 base; nucleotides outside the gene matches: 3. The CDR3 extends over 16 amino acids. For the CDR3, the DNA is TGTGCCAGCAGCCAAGATCCAGCGGGGGGCCAAGAGACCCAGTACTTC. This sequence encodes CASSQDPAGGQETQYF.